One sample yielded the 21 T cell receptor beta chains listed below, sequenced in a study of blood T cell repertoires in COVID-19. Profiled with immunoSEQ multiplex PCR; TCRdb holds only in-frame clones, not every one. The table has nearly 200,000 clones, approximately 84% seen once. Sequencing used peripheral blood. The source of these receptors is a human donor with acute or convalescent COVID-19. The donor label of this sample is uncertain.

The J gene is TRBJ2-1, the V gene TRBV10-3; D might be TRBD2 (6 bases). This CDR3 comprises 14 residues. Trimming stripped 9 bases from V and 9 bases from J, with 21 bases between. Looked up from germline, CDR1 is ENHRY and CDR2 is SYGVKD. The CDR3 is CAMRGTPLGGEQFF. In nucleotides, the CDR3 is TGTGCCATGAGAGGGACTCCCCTTGGGGGTGAGCAGTTCTTC.

The CDR3 nucleotides are TGTGCCGCTAGGAGGGGCATTAACGAAAATTCACCCCTCCACTTT. Translated, it gives CAARRGINENSPLHF. The V and J genes are TRBV4-2 and TRBJ1-6; D might be TRBD1 (5 bases). The CDR3 has 15 amino acids. Trimming stripped 11 bases from V and 7 bases from J, with 21 bases between. In germline, CDR1 is LGHNA, CDR2 YNFKEQ.

This rearrangement joins TRBV6-4 to TRBJ2-1; 11 bases align to TRBD2. The trim removed 6 bases at V and 5 bases at J, leaving 6 bases unmatched. The V gene's germline CDR1 is MRHNA and CDR2 SNTAGT. The CDR3 spans 15 residues. The CDR3 DNA reads TGTGCCAGCAGAGAACCGGGACTAGCGGACAATGAGCAGTTCTTC. It translates to CASREPGLADNEQFF.

J is TRBJ2-7 and V is TRBV7-6, with 9 bases that match TRBD2. The V gene end was trimmed by 5 bases and the J gene end by 2 bases; junction bases not matched to a gene: 4. The length of the CDR3 is 14 residues. The V gene's germline CDR1 is SGHVS and CDR2 FNYEAQ. CDR3 bases: TGTGCCAGCAGCCCACAGCGGGGGGCCTACGAGCAGTACTTC. Encoded protein: CASSPQRGAYEQYF.

This clone was recorded only once. This chain links TRBV11-2 with TRBJ2-1, with 7 bases matching TRBD2. Trimming cost V 2 bases and J 4 bases; bases outside gene matches: 5. This CDR3 is 15 amino acids long. Germline values: CDR1 SGHAT, CDR2 FQNNGV. The chain's CDR3 is CASSLRLAAYNEQFF. In DNA, the CDR3 is TGTGCCAGCAGCTTAAGGCTAGCGGCATACAATGAGCAGTTCTTC.

J is TRBJ2-4 and V is TRBV18; the D gene is possibly TRBD2 (6 bases). Trimming removed 0 bases at V and 0 bases at J, with 18 bases between. The germline V gene has CDR1 KGHSH and CDR2 LQKENI. This CDR3 has 19 residues. The CDR3 spells CASSPPNSGGVVAKNIQYF. The CDR3 coding sequence is TGTGCCAGCTCACCACCAAATTCAGGAGGGGTTGTAGCCAAAAACATTCAGTACTTC. Supplemented by reference TRBV18 and TRBJ2-4, the full variable domain reads NAGVMQNPRHLVRRRGQEARLRCSPMKGHSHVYWYRQLPEEGLKFMVYLQKENIIDESGMPKERFSAEFPKEGPSILRIQQVVRGDSAAYFCASSPPNSGGVVAKNIQYFGAGTRLSVL.

A single count supports this clone. The chain employs TRBV7-9 and TRBJ1-2; D is possibly TRBD1 (5 bases). This CDR3 region has 12 residues. Germline loops: CDR1 SEHNR, CDR2 FQNEAQ (reference sequence). The germline V and J ends were trimmed by 3 bases and 7 bases, with 9 bases remaining between them. The CDR3 coding sequence is TGTGCCAGCAGCTTCGTCAGGGTTGGCTACACCTTC. Translation gives CASSFVRVGYTF.

CDR3 region: CASSEALRRQETQYF. DNA for the CDR3: TGTGCCAGCAGTGAAGCGCTTCGTAGACAAGAGACCCAGTACTTC. The chain links TRBV6-1 to TRBJ2-5; the D is unclear. CDR1 is MNHNS, CDR2 SASEGT, per germline. The CDR3 runs to 15 residues. Trimming took off 0 bases at V and 2 bases at J, with 10 bases between the two ends.

The J gene is TRBJ1-2, the V gene TRBV10-3; 7 positions match TRBD1. V shed 0 bases, J shed 13 bases, and the junction held 14 bases outside the gene matches. This CDR3 is built from 15 residues. CDR1 is ENHRY, CDR2 SYGVKD, per germline. The CDR3 coding sequence is TGTGCCATCAGTGAGTCGGGCCGGGACAGCGACCGGTGCACCTTC. As protein: CAISESGRDSDRCTF.

The chain recombines TRBV28 with TRBJ1-1, with D perhaps matching TRBD1 (6 bases). Germline lookup yields CDR1 MDHEN and CDR2 SYDVKM. The CDR3 spans 14 residues. V was clipped by 7 bases and J by 4 bases, with 16 bases between them. The CDR3 is CASTWNRAPTEAFF. The CDR3 DNA reads TGTGCCAGCACTTGGAACAGGGCGCCCACTGAAGCTTTCTTT.

V gene TRBV19 combines with J gene TRBJ1-5; 8 bases align to TRBD1. The CDR3 extends over 13 amino acids. Per the germline V gene, CDR1 is LNHDA and CDR2 is SQIVND (reference sequence). J was trimmed by 4 bases and V by 6 bases; bases with no gene match: 2. CDR3 region: CASRDRDNQPQHF. CDR3 coding DNA: TGTGCCAGTAGGGACAGGGATAATCAGCCCCAGCATTTT.

The CDR3 DNA reads as TGTGCCAGCAGCGGTTATCGGGAGCAGTACTTC. As protein: CASSGYREQYF. The gene calls are TRBV14 and TRBJ2-7; D uncertain. The V and J ends lost 5 bases and 7 bases respectively, with 9 bases between them. Germline assignment: CDR1 SGHDN and CDR2 FVKESK. The CDR3 is 11 residues long.

Details on this clone: The sample has other DNA sequences that encode this CDR3 too. CDR3 nucleotides: TGTGCCAGCTCACCACAGGAGGGGATGAACACTGAAGCTTTCTTT. Translating gives CASSPQEGMNTEAFF. The J gene is TRBJ1-1, the V gene TRBV18; D may be TRBD1 (5 bases). The germline V and J ends were trimmed by 1 base and 0 bases, with 9 bases remaining between them. Germline V gene sequence: CDR1 KGHSH, CDR2 LQKENI. This CDR3 spans 15 amino acids.

This clone has just a few counts. This chain links TRBV5-1 with TRBJ1-1, with 7 bases lining up with TRBD1. V trimming: 3 bases; J trimming: 3 bases; junction bases outside the gene matches: 8. Germline V gene data show CDR1 as SGHRS and CDR2 as YFSETQ. This CDR3 spans 15 amino acids. The chain's CDR3 is CASSSQGGGYTEAFF. In DNA, the CDR3 is TGCGCCAGCAGCTCCCAGGGGGGAGGATACACTGAAGCTTTCTTT. The full variable domain, completed using reference TRBV5-1 and TRBJ1-1, is KAGVTQTPRYLIKTRGQQVTLSCSPISGHRSVSWYQQTPGQGLQFLFEYFSETQRNKGNFPGRFSGRQFSNSRSEMNVSTLELGDSALYLCASSSQGGGYTEAFFGQGTRLTVV.

The chain links TRBV28 to TRBJ1-1, with D perhaps TRBD1 (5 bases). The CDR3 is 15 residues long. The germline V and J ends were trimmed by 5 bases and 1 base, with 14 bases remaining between them. Germline V gene lookup returns CDR1 MDHEN and CDR2 SYDVKM. The CDR3 sequence: CASSPSGTENTEAFF. CDR3 nucleotides: TGTGCCAGCAGTCCGAGCGGGACGGAGAACACTGAAGCTTTCTTT.

The chain links TRBV6-6 to TRBJ2-3; weak D call: TRBD2 (6 bases). CDR3 length equals 14 residues. Trimming pared 0 bases from V and 5 bases from J, leaving 9 bases between. Germline loops: CDR1 MNHNY, CDR2 SVGAGI (reference sequence). The CDR3, as DNA: TGTGCCAGCAGTTACTCGACTAGTCGAGATACGCAGTATTTT. This codes for CASSYSTSRDTQYF.

The chain joins TRBV5-5 to TRBJ2-7; D remains unclear. V was clipped by 6 bases and J by 0 bases, with 16 bases between them. This CDR3 has 15 amino acids. Germline loops: CDR1 SGHKS, CDR2 YYEKEE (reference sequence). CDR3 region: CASIPAAVSSYEQYF. The CDR3 DNA follows: TGTGCCAGCATCCCTGCGGCGGTGAGCTCCTACGAGCAGTACTTC.

The CDR3 DNA is TGTGCCAGCAGCACCCGGACAGGCCCGGGTGAAAAACTGTTTTTT. This encodes CASSTRTGPGEKLFF. This rearrangement joins TRBV5-4 to TRBJ1-4, with 7 nucleotides matching TRBD1. The trim removed 4 bases at V and 7 bases at J, leaving 10 bases unmatched. The CDR3 consists of 15 residues. Germline V gene data show CDR1 as SGHNT and CDR2 as YYREEE (reference sequence).

This chain uses TRBV9 with TRBJ2-7; tentatively, D is TRBD2 (6 bases). The CDR3 has 12 residues. Germline CDR1 and CDR2: SGDLS and YYNGEE. V was shortened by 4 bases and J by 5 bases, with 10 bases between the two germline ends. CDR3 residues: CASSLGGDEQYF. CDR3 nucleotide sequence: TGTGCCAGCAGCCTGGGAGGCGACGAGCAGTACTTC.

The genes are TRBV7-2 and TRBJ2-3; 12 bases line up with TRBD2. Unmatched junction bases numbered 5, after V lost 3 bases and J lost 4 bases. Looked up from germline, CDR1 is SGHTA and CDR2 is FQGNSA. This CDR3 is 16 amino acids long. This chain's CDR3 is CASSLASGRAADTQYF. CDR3 nucleotides: TGTGCCAGCAGCTTGGCTAGCGGGAGGGCCGCAGATACGCAGTATTTT.

This chain links TRBV28 with TRBJ1-5, with TRBD1 identical over 7 bases. V dropped 6 bases and J dropped 3; count of bases not matched to a gene: 8. The CDR3 is made up of 15 amino acids. Germline CDR1 reads MDHEN; CDR2 reads SYDVKM. The CDR3 is CASRRGQVFNQPQHF. CDR3 nucleotides: TGTGCCAGCAGACGCGGACAGGTCTTCAATCAGCCCCAGCATTTT.